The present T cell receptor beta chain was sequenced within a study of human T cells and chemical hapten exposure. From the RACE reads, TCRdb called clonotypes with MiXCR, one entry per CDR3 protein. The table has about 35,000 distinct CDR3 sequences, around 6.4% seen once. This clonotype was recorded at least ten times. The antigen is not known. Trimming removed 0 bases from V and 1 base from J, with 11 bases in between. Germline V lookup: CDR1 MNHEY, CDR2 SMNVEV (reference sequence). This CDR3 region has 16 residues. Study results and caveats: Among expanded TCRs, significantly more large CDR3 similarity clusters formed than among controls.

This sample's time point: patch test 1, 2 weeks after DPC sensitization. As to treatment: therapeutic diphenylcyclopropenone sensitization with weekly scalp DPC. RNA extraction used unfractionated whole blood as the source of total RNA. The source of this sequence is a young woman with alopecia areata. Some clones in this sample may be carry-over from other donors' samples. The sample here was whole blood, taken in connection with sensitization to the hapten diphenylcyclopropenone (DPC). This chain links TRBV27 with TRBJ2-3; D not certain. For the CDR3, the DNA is TGTGCCAGCAGTTTATCTTACGCTGGGGGCACAGATACGCAGTATTTT. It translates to CASSLSYAGGTDTQYF.